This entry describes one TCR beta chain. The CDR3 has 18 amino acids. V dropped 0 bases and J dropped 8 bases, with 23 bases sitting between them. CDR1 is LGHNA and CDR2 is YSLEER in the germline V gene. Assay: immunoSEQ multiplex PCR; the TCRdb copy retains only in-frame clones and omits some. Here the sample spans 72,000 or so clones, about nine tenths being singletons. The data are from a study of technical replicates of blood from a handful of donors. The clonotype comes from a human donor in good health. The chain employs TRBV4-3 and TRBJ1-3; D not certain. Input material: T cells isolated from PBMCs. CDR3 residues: CASSQERLDSLVADTIYF. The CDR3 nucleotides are TGCGCCAGCAGCCAAGAGAGATTGGACTCCCTCGTTGCGGACACCATATATTTT.